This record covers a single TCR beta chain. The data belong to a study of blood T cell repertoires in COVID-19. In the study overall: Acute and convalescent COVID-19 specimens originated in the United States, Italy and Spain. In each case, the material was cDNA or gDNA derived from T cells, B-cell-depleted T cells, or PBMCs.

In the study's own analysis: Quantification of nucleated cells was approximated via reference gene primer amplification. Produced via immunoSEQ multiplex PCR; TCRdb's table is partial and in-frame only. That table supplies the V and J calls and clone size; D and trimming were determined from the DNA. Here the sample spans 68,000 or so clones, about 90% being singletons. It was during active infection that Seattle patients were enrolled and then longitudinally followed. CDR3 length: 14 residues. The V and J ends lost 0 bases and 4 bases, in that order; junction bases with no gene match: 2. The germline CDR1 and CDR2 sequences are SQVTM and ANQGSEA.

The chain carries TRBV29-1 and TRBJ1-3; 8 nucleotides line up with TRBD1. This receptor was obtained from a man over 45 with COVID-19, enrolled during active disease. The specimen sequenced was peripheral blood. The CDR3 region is CSVEDRGPGNTIYF. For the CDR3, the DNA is TGCAGCGTTGAAGACAGGGGGCCAGGAAACACCATATATTTT.